These 32 T cell receptor beta chains came from one sample sequenced in a study of blood T cells in healthy people across ages. The second PCR ran roughly 6 to 11 cycles with a sample-barcoded 5' primer and J-beta primers. TCRdb independently ran MiXCR on the 5' RACE reads; one entry per CDR3 protein. The repertoire has about 1.8 million distinct CDR3 sequences, 40% to 55% of them found once; the top ten carry more than 2%. The sequenced sample consisted of blood. These receptors originate from a woman aged 40 to 49 in good health.

The CDR3 sequence is CASSLSQRIIPSGANVLTF. CDR3 DNA sequence: TGTGCCAGCAGTCTTTCACAACGAATCATTCCCTCTGGGGCCAACGTCCTGACTTTC. The chain uses TRBV12-3 or TRBV12-4 and TRBJ2-6; D is uncertain. V lost 5 bases, J lost 0 bases, and 20 bases lay in between. The CDR3 covers 19 residues.

This sequence joins TRBV7-9 and TRBJ2-1, with D hard to call. CDR3 length: 16 amino acids. V shed 4 bases and J shed 4 bases, with 17 bases lying between them. CDR1 is SEHNR and CDR2 is FQNEAQ in the germline V gene (reference sequence). The CDR3: CASSSPDPSTYNEQFF. The CDR3 DNA sequence: TGTGCCAGCAGCTCTCCGGACCCAAGCACGTACAATGAGCAGTTCTTC.

This clonotype has just a few counts. DNA of the CDR3: TGCGCCAGCAGCCAACCAGGGAATAACTATGGCTACACCTTC. Translated, it gives CASSQPGNNYGYTF. The chain carries TRBV4-1 and TRBJ1-2; weak D call: TRBD1 (5 bases). Germline assignment: CDR1 MGHRA and CDR2 YSYEKL. This CDR3 contains 14 residues. V was pared by 2 bases and J by 1 base, with 8 bases between.

This clonotype was counted only a few times. The J gene is TRBJ2-1, the V gene TRBV5-1; D gene uncertain. The length of the CDR3 is 14 residues. CDR1 is SGHRS, CDR2 YFSETQ, per germline. Trimming removed 3 bases from V and 14 bases from J, with 21 bases in between. DNA for the CDR3: TGCGCCAGCAGCTCTGGCCTGAGTCCCACGGAGAAGTTCTTC. Translation gives CASSSGLSPTEKFF.

This clonotype appeared a few times. The V call is TRBV5-1, the J call TRBJ2-7; D possibly uses TRBD1 or TRBD2 (5 bases each). Germline V lookup: CDR1 SGHRS, CDR2 YFSETQ. This CDR3 region has 13 residues. Trimming took 3 bases from V and 7 from J, leaving 14 bases between them. CDR3 nucleotides: TGCGCCAGCAGCTCTAATATAGGGGAGGAGCAGTACTTC. This gives the protein CASSSNIGEEQYF.

This sequence joins TRBV2 and TRBJ2-1; 7 nucleotides match TRBD1. This CDR3 contains 15 residues. Germline-derived CDR1 and CDR2 are SNHLY and FYNNEI. The J segment lost 3 bases and the V segment lost 8 bases, leaving 10 bases of the junction unmatched. The CDR3 nucleotides read TGTGCCAGCCAAGAACAGGGGCAGGACTACAATGAGCAGTTCTTC. This encodes CASQEQGQDYNEQFF.

The rearrangement links TRBV20-1 to TRBJ1-1; D is ambiguous. This CDR3 comprises 12 residues. Per germline, CDR1 DFQATT and CDR2 SNEGSKA (reference sequence). Trimming cost V 3 bases and J 10 bases, with 15 bases left between them. This chain's CDR3 is CSASETWDRAFF. The CDR3 DNA is TGCAGTGCTAGCGAAACATGGGATCGAGCTTTCTTT.

The V and J genes are TRBV20-1 and TRBJ2-3; TRBD2 aligns across 7 bases. Germline V gene lookup returns CDR1 DFQATT and CDR2 SNEGSKA (reference sequence). This CDR3 spans 17 amino acids. Trimming cost V 5 bases and J 5 bases; bases outside gene matches: 19. The CDR3 coding sequence is TGCAGTGCTTCCCCTGAGAAAAGGCGGGGGAGGATAGATACGCAGTATTTT. This gives the protein CSASPEKRRGRIDTQYF.

V is TRBV20-1 and J is TRBJ2-7; possibly TRBD1 or TRBD2 for D (6 bases each). The CDR3 is 12 amino acids. Germline loops: CDR1 DFQATT, CDR2 SNEGSKA (reference sequence). CDR3 DNA: TGCAGGACAGCGAAGAGGGGGGACGAGCAGTACTTC. It yields the protein CRTAKRGDEQYF.

About this clonotype: A single base separates this from a much larger clone, so it may be a read error. The V call is TRBV7-3, the J call TRBJ2-5, with D possibly matching TRBD2 (5 bases). CDR3 length: 13 amino acids. Trimming left V 4 bases short and J 1 base short, with 7 bases between. In germline, CDR1 is SGHTA, CDR2 FQGTGA. The CDR3 is CASSCGSQETQYF. In DNA form, the CDR3 reads TGTGCCAGCAGCTGCGGGTCCCAAGAGACCCAGTACTTC.

This CDR3 reads CASSLGGSGGQTQYF. In nucleotides, the CDR3 is TGCGCCAGCAGCTTGGGAGGTAGCGGGGGCCAGACCCAGTACTTC. V gene TRBV5-1 combines with J gene TRBJ2-5, with TRBD2 matching 9 bases. CDR1 and CDR2 (germline): SGHRS, YFSETQ. V lost 0 bases, J lost 6 bases, and 6 bases stayed unmatched. The CDR3 sequence is 15 residues long.

The chain carries TRBV12-3 or TRBV12-4 and TRBJ2-1; D call uncertain. This CDR3 spans 13 amino acids. V gave up 1 base and J gave up 5 bases, with 6 bases separating them. The CDR3 DNA follows: TGTGCCAGCAGTTTAGTTGTGAACAATGAGCAGTTCTTC. It encodes CASSLVVNNEQFF.

The V gene is TRBV6-5, the J gene TRBJ1-2; D is uncertain. The CDR3 totals 13 residues. Trimming stripped 0 bases from V and 7 bases from J, with 9 bases between. Germline lookup yields CDR1 MNHEY and CDR2 SVGAGI. The CDR3 loop is CASSYSLWGGYTF. Written as DNA, the CDR3 is TGTGCCAGCAGTTACTCGTTATGGGGTGGCTACACCTTC.

The V gene is TRBV6-5, the J gene TRBJ1-2; D ambiguous. V was trimmed by 0 bases and J by 3 bases, leaving 8 bases between them. Germline values: CDR1 MNHEY, CDR2 SVGAGI. The CDR3 contains 14 residues. The CDR3 DNA reads TGTGCCAGCAGTTACTCAGGATTCCACTATGGCTACACCTTC. Translating gives CASSYSGFHYGYTF.

The chain recombines TRBV11-2 with TRBJ2-1; perhaps TRBD2 as D (5 bases). Germline assignment: CDR1 SGHAT and CDR2 FQNNGV. V was clipped by 9 bases and J by 0 bases, with 18 bases between them. The CDR3 is made up of 16 amino acids. The CDR3 coding sequence is TGTGCCAGTACCGGACTTTTTACAAGCTCCTACAATGAGCAGTTCTTC. It encodes CASTGLFTSSYNEQFF.

This clonotype was picked up a small number of times. The chain carries TRBV24-1 and TRBJ2-1, with a possible D match to TRBD1 (5 bases). Germline V gene data show CDR1 as KGHDR and CDR2 as SFDVKD. CDR3 length: 15 amino acids. Trimming removed 0 bases at V and 4 bases at J, with 9 bases between. The CDR3 protein is CATSDLRSGYNEQFF. As DNA, the CDR3 is TGTGCCACCAGTGATTTGCGTTCAGGGTACAATGAGCAGTTCTTC.

Only a few counts were recorded for this clonotype. The chain recombines TRBV7-2 with TRBJ1-2; 8 bases agree with TRBD1. Germline V gene data show CDR1 as SGHTA and CDR2 as FQGNSA. V lost 1 base to trimming and J lost 7 bases; unmatched junction nucleotides: 14. CDR3 length: 17 residues. The CDR3 region is CASSLDGAGGLFGGYTF. The CDR3 coding sequence is TGTGCCAGCAGCTTAGACGGGGCAGGGGGCCTCTTCGGTGGCTACACCTTC.

The rearrangement joins TRBV7-2 to TRBJ1-2, with D perhaps TRBD1 (5 bases). Deletions cut 2 bases from V and 1 base from J, with 11 bases between. The CDR3 spans 15 residues. Germline V CDR1 and CDR2: SGHTA, FQGNSA. CDR3 DNA: TGTGCCAGCAGCTTACGTTGGGGGGGTAACTATGGCTACACCTTC. This sequence encodes CASSLRWGGNYGYTF.

The V gene is TRBV12-3 or TRBV12-4, the J gene TRBJ1-1; tentatively, D is TRBD1 (6 bases). V dropped 3 bases and J dropped 11 bases, with 16 bases sitting between them. This CDR3 is 13 amino acids long. Here the CDR3 DNA reads TGTGCCAGCAGTTTCTCAGGGGAGTTGGAGGCTTTCTTT. It specifies CASSFSGELEAFF.

This rearrangement joins TRBV7-8 to TRBJ1-6, with a tentative D call TRBD1 (5 bases). Trimming removed 5 bases at V and 5 bases at J, with 19 bases between. Germline V gene sequence: CDR1 SGHVS, CDR2 FQNEAQ. CDR3 length: 17 residues. DNA for the CDR3: TGTGCCAGCAGCCCCGCCATCGCGGCAGGGAATAATTCACCCCTCCACTTT. Its translation is CASSPAIAAGNNSPLHF.

The sample holds one count of this clonotype. The chain combines TRBV7-2 with TRBJ1-2; TRBD1 aligns across 12 bases. J was trimmed by 6 bases and V by 5 bases; bases with no gene match: 13. This CDR3 comprises 17 residues. Germline CDR1 and CDR2: SGHTA and FQGNSA. The CDR3 coding sequence is TGTGCCAGCAGCCCCCAGATCCGGGACAGGGGGCGGGATGGCTACACCTTC. Its translation is CASSPQIRDRGRDGYTF.

This clonotype was counted ten times or more. The J gene is TRBJ2-7, the V gene TRBV3-1, with TRBD1 as a possible D gene (6 bases). Trimming left V 8 bases short and J 2 bases short, with 10 bases between. This CDR3 comprises 12 residues. The V gene's germline CDR1 is LGHDT and CDR2 YNNKEL (reference sequence). CDR3 sequence: CASSDSTYEQYF. CDR3 nucleotides: TGTGCCAGCTCGGACAGTACCTACGAGCAGTACTTC.

The rearrangement joins TRBV27 to TRBJ2-5; 9 positions agree with TRBD1. The ends lost 6 bases at V and 2 bases at J; junction bases unmatched: 7. The germline V gene has CDR1 MNHEY and CDR2 SMNVEV (reference sequence). This CDR3 contains 15 residues. The CDR3 bases are TGTGCCAGCAGGGGGACAGGGCGTCAACAAGAGACCCAGTACTTC. This codes for CASRGTGRQQETQYF.

The rearrangement joins TRBV12-3 or TRBV12-4 to TRBJ2-1, with D perhaps TRBD2 (7 bases). V lost 6 bases and J 7 bases, leaving 19 bases between the germline ends. The CDR3 has 15 residues. The DNA for the CDR3 is TGTGCCAGCAGCAGTGGGGGGGCCGTTAGAAATGAGCAGTTCTTC. This translates into CASSSGGAVRNEQFF.

The chain recombines TRBV7-2 with TRBJ2-3, with TRBD2 matching over 10 bases. The CDR3 runs 15 residues. V gave up 8 bases and J gave up 4 bases; unmatched junction bases: 9. CDR1 and CDR2 from the germline V gene are SGHTA and FQGNSA. The CDR3 DNA reads as TGTGCCAGCCCCCCCGGGAGCGGGGGGGCAGATACGCAGTATTTT. Amino acids: CASPPGSGGADTQYF.

The V gene is TRBV12-3 or TRBV12-4, the J gene TRBJ2-7; 10 bases map to TRBD1. The V and J ends lost 6 bases and 5 bases, in that order; junction bases with no gene match: 10. The CDR3 is made up of 15 amino acids. CDR3 nucleotides: TGTGCCAGCAGCCCCGGACAGGGGGTGTGGAACGAGCAGTACTTC. It encodes CASSPGQGVWNEQYF.

This clonotype occurred a few times. V gene TRBV6-1 combines with J gene TRBJ2-3; TRBD2 agrees at 9 bases. With V trimmed by 5 bases and J by 5 bases, 5 bases remained unmatched. The CDR3 is 14 residues long. From germline, CDR1 is MNHNS and CDR2 SASEGT. The DNA of the CDR3 is TGTGCCAGCAGTTCAGGACTAGCGATAGATACGCAGTATTTT. Translated: CASSSGLAIDTQYF.

This clonotype occurred a few times. The CDR3 loop reads CATSDAVPAGSDTQYF. DNA for the CDR3: TGTGCCACCAGTGATGCGGTCCCAGCGGGGTCAGATACGCAGTATTTT. J is TRBJ2-3 and V is TRBV24-1; 7 nucleotides match TRBD2. This CDR3 has 16 amino acids. J gave up 4 bases and V 3 bases, and 9 bases lay outside the gene matches. Germline loops: CDR1 KGHDR, CDR2 SFDVKD.

To note about this clonotype: A read error may be the cause here, since a much bigger clone is one base away. CDR3 residues: CASSYEGTGANVLTF. CDR3 nucleotide sequence: TGTGCCAGCAGTTACGAGGGGACTGGGGCCAACGTCCTGACTTTC. The chain joins TRBV6-6 to TRBJ2-6; D may match TRBD1 or TRBD2 (5 bases each). Germline V gene lookup returns CDR1 MNHNY and CDR2 SVGAGI (reference sequence). The CDR3 totals 15 residues. V was cut by 2 bases and J by 2 bases, with 7 bases left in between.

The chain joins TRBV6-4 to TRBJ2-1; 10 bases are shared with TRBD1. V lost 4 bases, J lost 7 bases, and 7 bases stayed unmatched. The CDR3 is made up of 15 amino acids. Germline values: CDR1 MRHNA, CDR2 SNTAGT. The CDR3 coding sequence is TGTGCCAGCAGTGGTCGACAGGGGGCAAGGAATGAGCAGTTCTTC. Translated, it gives CASSGRQGARNEQFF.

J is TRBJ2-1 and V is TRBV6-2 or TRBV6-3, with 9 bases lining up with TRBD1. The CDR3 has 14 amino acids. The V and J ends lost 10 bases and 9 bases, in that order; junction bases with no gene match: 13. From germline, CDR1 is MNHEY and CDR2 SVGEGT. As DNA, the CDR3 is TGTGCCATCCTCACTCCGGGACAGGGAGGTGAGCAGTTCTTC. It encodes CAILTPGQGGEQFF.

The V call is TRBV24-1, the J call TRBJ2-5, with D perhaps matching TRBD2 (5 bases). Germline V gene lookup returns CDR1 KGHDR and CDR2 SFDVKD. V lost 4 bases, J lost 2 bases, and 7 bases lay in between. The CDR3 runs to 13 residues. Here the CDR3 DNA reads TGTGCCACCAGTGACGCGGGTCAAGAGACCCAGTACTTC. Protein sequence: CATSDAGQETQYF.